This entry lists 13 T cell receptor beta chains sequenced from one sample in a study of blood T cells in healthy people across ages. Sample-barcoded 5' priming and a J-beta primer mix drove a second PCR of roughly 7 to 11 cycles. TCRdb redid the calling of the 5' RACE reads with MiXCR, one entry per CDR3 protein. The table lists around 650,000 distinct CDR3 sequences, 32% of them singletons. Source material: blood. The receptors derive from a woman aged 80 or over in good health.

Many counts were recorded for this clonotype. The chain recombines TRBV20-1 with TRBJ2-3; D gene unclear. From germline, CDR1 is DFQATT and CDR2 SNEGSKA (reference sequence). The ends were cut back, 4 bases at V and 0 bases at J, with 5 bases in the middle. The CDR3 totals 12 residues. CDR3 DNA sequence: TGCAGTGCTACTTACAGCACAGATACGCAGTATTTT. This encodes CSATYSTDTQYF.

Points on this clonotype: A much larger clone is a single base away; this may be a read error. The V gene is TRBV6-2 or TRBV6-3, the J gene TRBJ2-1; 7 bases map to TRBD2. Losses at the gene ends were 4 bases for V and 10 bases for J; bases not matched to a gene: 16. The CDR3 is made up of 16 amino acids. The germline gives CDR1 MNHEY, CDR2 SVGEGT. Here the CDR3 DNA reads TGTGCCAGCAGTTCCTCTTATGGGAGGGTGGCCTACGAGCAGTTCTTC. Amino acid sequence: CASSSSYGRVAYEQFF.

Many counts were recorded for this clonotype. The gene calls are TRBV7-2 and TRBJ1-2; TRBD1 aligns across 7 bases. This CDR3 spans 14 amino acids. J was trimmed by 6 bases and V by 3 bases; bases with no gene match: 7. Germline V CDR1 and CDR2: SGHTA, FQGNSA. CDR3 DNA sequence: TGTGCCAGCAGCTTCCGGGACAGAAGGCATGGCTACACCTTC. Residues: CASSFRDRRHGYTF.

In this sample, this clonotype turned up many times. The gene calls are TRBV4-1 and TRBJ1-1, with D unresolved. This CDR3 spans 14 amino acids. The ends were cut back, 1 base at V and 2 bases at J, with 8 bases in the middle. Germline V gene lookup returns CDR1 MGHRA and CDR2 YSYEKL. Written as DNA, the CDR3 is TGCGCCAGCAGCCAAGGGGGTCTAAACACTGAAGCTTTCTTT. Translated, it gives CASSQGGLNTEAFF.

This clonotype was counted at least ten times. The gene calls are TRBV5-1 and TRBJ2-3; TRBD2 matches at 8 bases. The V gene's germline CDR1 is SGHRS and CDR2 YFSETQ. Trimming cost V 4 bases and J 7 bases; bases outside gene matches: 8. The CDR3 contains 14 residues. DNA of the CDR3: TGCGCCAGCAGCCCCGGACTAGCCGGATATACGCAGTATTTT. Encoded protein: CASSPGLAGYTQYF.

This clonotype was observed many times. V usage is TRBV4-3 and J usage is TRBJ2-1; D gene uncertain. The CDR3 contains 15 residues. V was shortened by 1 base and J by 6 bases, with 13 bases between the two germline ends. Germline V gene sequence: CDR1 LGHNA, CDR2 YSLEER. CDR3 bases: TGCGCCAGCAGCCAAGCAGATTTGGGGATCAATGAGCAGTTCTTC. It yields the protein CASSQADLGINEQFF.

This rearrangement joins TRBV20-1 to TRBJ2-3; D gene unclear. CDR1 is DFQATT and CDR2 is SNEGSKA in the germline V gene (reference sequence). V lost 4 bases, J lost 4 bases, and 12 bases lay in between. CDR3 length: 13 residues. CDR3 nucleotide sequence: TGCAGTGCTAACAAGGGTCCCCCAGATACGCAGTATTTT. Protein sequence: CSANKGPPDTQYF.

This rearrangement joins TRBV20-1 to TRBJ2-5; 11 nucleotides match TRBD1. The CDR3 is made up of 15 amino acids. Trimming took 3 bases from V and 4 from J; bases not matched to a gene: 7. CDR1 DFQATT and CDR2 SNEGSKA come from the germline V gene (reference sequence). The CDR3 bases are TGCAGTGCTAGGACGGACAGGGGGCTTGGAGAGACCCAGTACTTC. Protein: CSARTDRGLGETQYF.

The rearrangement joins TRBV5-1 to TRBJ2-4; tentatively, D is TRBD1 (6 bases). TRBJ2-7 matches the DNA end more closely, so the J call is doubtful. The CDR3 covers 14 residues. CDR1 and CDR2 from the germline V gene are SGHRS and YFSETQ. The CDR3 loop reads CASSLGDTAYEQYF. Written as DNA, the CDR3 is TGCGCCAGCAGCTTAGGGGACACCGCCTACGAGCAGTACTTC.

In this sample, this clonotype turned up many times. The chain couples TRBV2 to TRBJ2-5, with TRBD1 matching over 8 bases. The germline CDR1 and CDR2 sequences are SNHLY and FYNNEI. The CDR3 is made up of 14 amino acids. The V and J ends lost 3 bases and 3 bases, in that order; junction bases with no gene match: 3. The CDR3 loop reads CASSDRDRKETQYF. CDR3 DNA sequence: TGTGCCAGCAGTGACCGGGACAGGAAAGAGACCCAGTACTTC.

In this sample, this clonotype turned up many times. The chain recombines TRBV7-2 with TRBJ2-7; 8 bases fit TRBD1. CDR1 and CDR2 (germline): SGHTA, FQGNSA. The CDR3 consists of 15 residues. Unmatched junction bases numbered 5, after V lost 1 base and J lost 3 bases. The CDR3 loop is CASSLGTGTFYEQYF. The CDR3 bases are TGTGCCAGCAGCTTAGGGACAGGGACTTTCTACGAGCAGTACTTC. The variable domain in full, completed from reference TRBV7-2 and TRBJ2-7, reads GAGVSQSPSNKVTEKGKDVELRCDPISGHTALYWYRQSLGQGLEFLIYFQGNSAPDKSGLPSDRFSAERTGGSVSTLTIQRTQQEDSAVYLCASSLGTGTFYEQYFGPGTRLTVT.

This clonotype was seen at least ten times. The chain recombines TRBV5-1 with TRBJ2-3, with 7 bases aligning to TRBD2. Looked up from germline, CDR1 is SGHRS and CDR2 is YFSETQ. The V segment lost 3 bases and the J segment 2 bases; nucleotides outside the gene matches: 6. The CDR3 has 15 amino acids. The CDR3 DNA reads TGCGCCAGCAGCTCTGAAGCGGGGCCCACAGATACGCAGTATTTT. Translated, it gives CASSSEAGPTDTQYF.

This clonotype was detected ten times or more. This chain uses TRBV7-9 with TRBJ2-7; 7 bases are a match to TRBD2. CDR1 is SEHNR and CDR2 is FQNEAQ in the germline V gene (reference sequence). V lost 6 bases and J lost 3; bases outside the gene matches: 11. This CDR3 spans 15 amino acids. The CDR3 here is CASRFQGGDLYEQYF. CDR3 nucleotide sequence: TGTGCCAGCAGATTTCAGGGAGGGGACCTCTACGAGCAGTACTTC.